The present T cell receptor beta chain was sequenced within a study of shared clonotypes between healthy human individuals. With V trimmed by 5 bases and J by 2 bases, 10 bases remained unmatched. This CDR3 is 16 amino acids long. In germline, CDR1 is SGHTA, CDR2 FQGNSA. This table comes from immunoSEQ multiplex PCR, and its TCRdb copy is limited to in-frame clones, with some not included. This sample has over a million clones; about 80% occur once, and the top ten carry approximately 1.3%. This TCR was recovered from a man aged 18 to 30 in good health. The J gene is TRBJ2-7, the V gene TRBV7-2, with 9 bases lining up with TRBD2. Material: memory CD4+ T cells sorted from blood. Regarding subset: CD45RA-negative fraction. CDR3 in DNA: TGTGCCAGCAGCAACCGGCTAGCGGGACTAACCTACGAGCAGTACTTC. Amino acids: CASSNRLAGLTYEQYF. Drawing the rest from reference TRBV7-2 and TRBJ2-7, the complete variable domain is GAGVSQSPSNKVTEKGKDVELRCDPISGHTALYWYRQSLGQGLEFLIYFQGNSAPDKSGLPSDRFSAERTGGSVSTLTIQRTQQEDSAVYLCASSNRLAGLTYEQYFGPGTRLTVT.